These T cell receptor beta chains were read from a single sample in a study of glioma-infiltrating T cells. TCRdb recomputed calls from the multiplex PCR reads with MiXCR, one row per CDR3 protein. The sample has some 180,000 distinct CDR3 sequences, over 30% seen once. Sequenced material: glioma tissue, nonneoplastic brain tissue, or PBMCs (not recorded which). The receptors were sampled from a human donor with low-grade glioma or glioblastoma, undergoing nonglioma brain surgery, or in good health (not recorded which). CDR3s include the opening cysteine and the closing phenylalanine or tryptophan. The order of the fields is clone size, V gene, J gene, D gene, CDR3 length, CDR3 DNA, CDR3 protein. The D gene is left open where the match is weak. Clone size is shown for a subset of rows, as once, few, many or a class of expanded clone.

many	TRBV2	TRBJ2-3	-	12	TGTGCCAGCAGTGAAGTCCCAGATACGCAGTATTTT	CASSEVPDTQYF
many	TRBV7-2	TRBJ2-5	-	12	TGTGCCAGCAGCTCCGGGACCCTAACCCAGTACTTC	CASSSGTLTQYF
many	TRBV28	TRBJ1-2	-	13	TGTGCCAGCAGAGAAGGACGGCCTAATGGCTACACCTTC	CASREGRPNGYTF
many	TRBV5-1	TRBJ2-5	-	14	TGCGCCAGCAGCTTGTTGACAGATAAAGAGACCCAGTACTTC	CASSLLTDKETQYF
-	TRBV7-2	TRBJ2-7	-	13	TGTGCCAGCAGCTTAGCGTGCCCCTACGAGCAGTACTTT	CASSLACPYEQYF
-	TRBV7-2	TRBJ2-5	TRBD1	17	TGTGCCAGCAGCTTAGCGAAAGGGACAGGGGGTCGGGAGACCCAGTACTTC	CASSLAKGTGGRETQYF
many	TRBV28	TRBJ2-3	-	10	TGTGCCAGCAGTTTTCGCGCGCAGTATTTT	CASSFRAQYF
medium-sized	TRBV3-1	TRBJ2-3	TRBD2	15	TGTGCCAGCAGCCAAGCGGGAGGGCGAACAGATACGCAGTATTTT	CASSQAGGRTDTQYF
-	TRBV7-6	TRBJ2-3	TRBD1	17	TGTGCCAGCAGCCCAAATTTACCACAGGGGGCAGGAGATACGCAGTATTTT	CASSPNLPQGAGDTQYF
many	TRBV7-2	TRBJ2-7	-	13	TGTGCCAGCAGCCCCATGTTGTCCTCCGAGCAGTACTTC	CASSPMLSSEQYF
-	TRBV29-1	TRBJ2-1	-	13	TGCAGCGTTGTCGTGAGCTACTACAATGAGCAGTTCTTC	CSVVVSYYNEQFF
few	TRBV3-1	TRBJ2-1	-	12	TGTGCCAGCAGCCCCTACCAGGCCCTTCAGTTCTTC	CASSPYQALQFF
few	TRBV12-3/TRBV12-4	TRBJ1-2	-	13	TGTGCCAGCAGTTCGACCCACAACTATGGCTACACCTTC	CASSSTHNYGYTF
many	TRBV29-1	TRBJ1-1	-	13	TGCAGCGTTGAACTGACGGAAGGGGGTGAAGCTTTCTTT	CSVELTEGGEAFF
-	TRBV6-2/TRBV6-3	TRBJ2-3	-	17	TGTTCCAGCATTTACTTCTCCGGGACATGGTTCACAGATACGCAGTATTTT	CSSIYFSGTWFTDTQYF
many	TRBV7-8	TRBJ2-1	TRBD2	15	TGTGCCAGCAGCTGGAGCGGGAGCGGTTACAATGAGCAGTTCTTC	CASSWSGSGYNEQFF
many	TRBV25-1	TRBJ1-2	-	14	TGTGCCAGCAGTGAATATGGGGGGACCTATGGCTACACCTTC	CASSEYGGTYGYTF
-	TRBV4-1	TRBJ1-2	-	14	TGCGCCAGCAGCGTCCCAGGGATGGACTATGGCTACACCTTC	CASSVPGMDYGYTF
many	TRBV7-3	TRBJ2-3	TRBD2	15	TGTGCCAGCAGCGATAGCGGGAGGGGCACAGATACGCAGTATTTT	CASSDSGRGTDTQYF
many	TRBV4-2	TRBJ2-3	TRBD2	16	TGTGCCAGCAGTGACGGGACTAGCGGTCACGTGGATACGCAGTATTTT	CASSDGTSGHVDTQYF
once	TRBV30	TRBJ1-1	-	12	TGTGCCTGGACCGACAGCCCGACTGAAGCTTTCTTT	CAWTDSPTEAFF
few	TRBV5-1	TRBJ1-3	-	13	TGCGCCAGCAGCTCCGGGATGGGAAACACCATATATTTT	CASSSGMGNTIYF
many	TRBV5-1	TRBJ2-3	-	15	TGCGCCAGCAGATCCACGGGAGATCGGACAGATACGCAGTATTTT	CASRSTGDRTDTQYF
many	TRBV7-2	TRBJ2-1	-	15	TGTGCCAGCAGCTTGGGGGTACAGAGATCCAATGAGCAGTTCTTC	CASSLGVQRSNEQFF
once	TRBV19	TRBJ2-5	TRBD2	16	TGTGCCAGTAGTATGAGCCAACTAGCGGGAGCAGAGACCCATTACTTC	CASSMSQLAGAETHYF
once	TRBV19	TRBJ2-7	-	15	TGTGCCAGTAGTCCCACCGGGACATCCTTCTACGAGCAGTACTTC	CASSPTGTSFYEQYF
-	TRBV6-6	TRBJ1-1	-	13	TGTGCCAGTTATCTGGGTCTTGACACTGAAGCTTTCTTT	CASYLGLDTEAFF
few	TRBV11-1	TRBJ2-1	-	13	TGTGCCAGCAGCTCTTACTCCTACAATGAGCAGTTCTTC	CASSSYSYNEQFF
-	TRBV20-1	TRBJ2-1	-	13	TGCAGTGCTGCTCTAGCGAGGACCTATGAGCAGTTCTTC	CSAALARTYEQFF
many	TRBV4-1	TRBJ2-7	TRBD2	18	TGCGCCAGCAGCCAAGGGGTCTTGACTAGCGGGAGGTACTACGAGCAGTACTTC	CASSQGVLTSGRYYEQYF
-	TRBV6-5	TRBJ2-5	-	14	TGTGACAGAAGTTCCAGGGGACGCCAAGAGACCCAGTACTTC	CDRSSRGRQETQYF
many	TRBV20-1	TRBJ1-5	TRBD1	17	TGCAGTGCTAGTAGGGGACAGGGGCAGGGTAGCAATCAGCCCCAGCATTTT	CSASRGQGQGSNQPQHF
many	TRBV19	TRBJ2-3	-	14	TGTGCCAGTACTGGGGAAACTAGCACAGATACGCAGTATTTT	CASTGETSTDTQYF
many	TRBV2	TRBJ1-1	-	12	TGTGCCAGCAGTTACCACAGAACTGAAGCTTTCTTT	CASSYHRTEAFF
-	TRBV2	TRBJ2-7	-	13	TGTGCCAGCAGGCTGGATTCGACCTACGAGCAGTACTTC	CASRLDSTYEQYF
once	TRBV5-4	TRBJ2-3	-	12	TGTGCCGGCAGCTTAGGTGGAGATACGCAGTATTTT	CAGSLGGDTQYF
many	TRBV20-1	TRBJ2-7	-	14	TGCAGTGCTAGAGATGAAGGGTCTTCCTACGAGCAGTACTTC	CSARDEGSSYEQYF
-	TRBV6-5	TRBJ2-7	-	21	TGTGCCAGCAGTTTGGGCCCGGGAAATTGGGCACCCGGGACTCCCGGTGTAGAGCAGTACTTC	CASSLGPGNWAPGTPGVEQYF
many	TRBV6-2/TRBV6-3	TRBJ2-3	-	15	TGTGCCAGCAGTTTCGCCCTGGGGGGCACAGATACGCAGTATTTT	CASSFALGGTDTQYF
-	TRBV12-3/TRBV12-4	TRBJ2-5	-	13	TGTGCCAGCAGTTCCCGAGGGCAAGAGACCCAGTACTTC	CASSSRGQETQYF
-	TRBV6-2/TRBV6-3	TRBJ2-5	TRBD2	18	TGTGCCAGCAGTTACTCGCCTGGCGGGAGCGGGGAACAAGAGACCCAGTACTTC	CASSYSPGGSGEQETQYF
-	TRBV7-2	TRBJ2-7	-	13	TGTGCCAGCAGCTCCGTACCAGCCTACGAGCAGTACTTC	CASSSVPAYEQYF
many	TRBV7-9	TRBJ1-1	-	17	TGTGCCAGCAGCCCGCTTCGTGGAGGACGGGGGGCAGCTGAAGCTTTCTTT	CASSPLRGGRGAAEAFF
many	TRBV19	TRBJ1-5	-	14	TGTGCCAGTAGTATCCACGGGTCTGATCAGCCCCAGCATTTT	CASSIHGSDQPQHF
many	TRBV7-2	TRBJ1-1	-	17	TGTGCCAGCAGCTTAGTCGGGCAGGGACCGGTTGGTTCTGAAGCTTTCTTT	CASSLVGQGPVGSEAFF
-	TRBV15	TRBJ1-5	-	15	TGTGCCACCAGCGGAGAACAGGGTGAAAAACAGCCACAGCATTTT	CATSGEQGEKQPQHF
-	TRBV6-1	TRBJ2-7	TRBD2	15	TGTGCCAGCGAAGGACTAGCGGGCTCCTACAATGAGCAGTACTTC	CASEGLAGSYNEQYF
many	TRBV20-1	TRBJ1-2	TRBD1	12	TGCAGTGCTACGGGACAGATCTATGGCTACACCTTC	CSATGQIYGYTF